This TCR beta chain was sequenced for a study of cytomegalovirus exposure and HLA in healthy donors. The PCR employed 60 Vbeta primers together with 13 Jbeta primers. Assay used: immunoSEQ multiplex PCR; TCRdb lists only in-frame clones, some missing. Of over 100,000 clones listed, roughly 85% were seen once; the top ten hold 5.8%. Study observations and caveats: Most of the TCR beta V segments (in an earlier analysis) were productive either about 90% or about 30% of the time. Most TCR sequences were uncommon, yet certain public TCRs appeared in many donors.

The CDR3 spans 16 residues. Germline trimming cut 4 bases from V and 4 bases from J; bases unmatched to any gene: 9. Looked up from germline, CDR1 is SGHVS and CDR2 is FQNEAQ. Of note for this clone: The antigen remains undetermined.

The TCR originated in a man between 60 and 70 years old in good health and CMV-seropositive. V usage is TRBV7-8 and J usage is TRBJ2-3, with TRBD1 matching over 9 bases. The sequencing input was PBMCs. The CDR3 protein is CASSSDRGRISDTQYF. The CDR3 nucleotides are TGTGCCAGCAGCTCCGACAGGGGGAGGATTTCAGATACGCAGTATTTT. Combining the CDR3 with reference TRBV7-8 and TRBJ2-3 gives the whole variable domain GAGVSQSPRYKVAKRGQDVALRCDPISGHVSLFWYQQALGQGPEFLTYFQNEAQLDKSGLPSDRFFAERPEGSVSTLKIQRTQQEDSAVYLCASSSDRGRISDTQYFGPGTRLTVL.